Below, 19 T cell receptor beta chains from the same sample are listed, as sequenced in a study of cytomegalovirus exposure and HLA in healthy donors. A multiplex PCR was run with 60 Vbeta primers and 13 Jbeta primers. Method: immunoSEQ multiplex PCR; TCRdb's copy keeps in-frame clones and lacks some. This listing includes approximately 43,000 clones. The specimen sequenced was PBMCs. The origin of the receptors is a woman aged 25 to 39 in good health and CMV-seronegative.

CDR3 sequence (DNA): TGTGCCAGCAGCCGCCGACAGGGGGTCCGCGAGCAGTACTTC. Protein product: CASSRRQGVREQYF. The chain recombines TRBV7-2 with TRBJ2-7; 9 positions match TRBD1. The CDR3 has 14 residues. With V trimmed by 5 bases and J by 6 bases, 8 bases remained unmatched. The germline gives CDR1 SGHTA, CDR2 FQGNSA.

V gene TRBV4-3 combines with J gene TRBJ2-3; the match to TRBD1 covers 8 bases. V lost 0 bases to trimming and J lost 0 bases; unmatched junction nucleotides: 5. The CDR3 is made up of 17 amino acids. Per the germline V gene, CDR1 is LGHNA and CDR2 is YSLEER. This CDR3 is CASSQDPTGESTDTQYF. Written as DNA, the CDR3 is TGCGCCAGCAGCCAAGATCCGACAGGGGAAAGCACAGATACGCAGTATTTT.

V and J are TRBV14 and TRBJ2-7, with D tentatively TRBD2 (5 bases). The CDR3 is 13 residues long. Trimming removed 0 bases at V and 6 bases at J, with 9 bases between. Germline values: CDR1 SGHDN, CDR2 FVKESK. The CDR3 spells CASSQDRRSEQYF. The CDR3 DNA reads TGTGCCAGCAGCCAAGACAGGAGGAGCGAGCAGTACTTC. Looking up the rest from reference TRBV14 and TRBJ2-7 gives the full variable domain: EAGVTQFPSHSVIEKGQTVTLRCDPISGHDNLYWYRRVMGKEIKFLLHFVKESKQDESGMPNNRFLAERTGGTYSTLKVQPAELEDSGVYFCASSQDRRSEQYFGPGTRLTVT.

This chain joins TRBV4-1 and TRBJ2-2; D remains ambiguous. V gave up 3 bases and J gave up 2 bases, with 16 bases separating them. The CDR3 extends over 17 amino acids. Per germline, CDR1 MGHRA and CDR2 YSYEKL. CDR3 amino acids: CASSQDRFEENTGELFF. DNA of the CDR3: TGCGCCAGCAGCCAGGATAGATTCGAGGAAAACACCGGGGAGCTGTTTTTT.

The rearrangement uses TRBV4-3 and TRBJ1-2; 7 bases align to TRBD1. Germline V lookup: CDR1 LGHNA, CDR2 YSLEER. The CDR3 extends over 15 amino acids. V lost 0 bases, J lost 5 bases, and 6 bases stayed unmatched. The CDR3 protein is CASSQEGETGYGYTF. The DNA for the CDR3 is TGCGCCAGCAGCCAAGAGGGCGAGACAGGGTATGGCTACACCTTC.

The V call is TRBV19, the J call TRBJ2-5; TRBD1 might be the D (6 bases). V gave up 5 bases and J gave up 2 bases, with 9 bases separating them. Germline assignment: CDR1 LNHDA and CDR2 SQIVND (reference sequence). The CDR3 has 13 residues. The CDR3 here is CASSGQQQETQYF. DNA of the CDR3: TGTGCCAGTAGTGGACAGCAACAAGAGACCCAGTACTTC.

This chain connects TRBV28 to TRBJ2-7; 14 nucleotides align to TRBD2. Germline V gives CDR1 MDHEN, CDR2 SYDVKM. V was clipped by 5 bases and J by 1 base; unmatched bases: 7. There are 17 residues in the CDR3. The CDR3 here is CASSAPGTSGSSYEQYF. DNA for the CDR3: TGTGCCAGCAGTGCCCCCGGGACTAGCGGGAGTTCCTACGAGCAGTACTTC.

The rearrangement links TRBV5-1 to TRBJ2-1; D may be TRBD2 (6 bases). From germline, CDR1 is SGHRS and CDR2 YFSETQ. CDR3 length: 14 amino acids. Trimming pared 0 bases from V and 15 bases from J, leaving 19 bases between. The CDR3, as DNA: TGCGCCAGCAGCTTGGACGGCAGCTCCCTCGGGGGGTTCTTC. It translates to CASSLDGSSLGGFF.

The chain combines TRBV4-1 with TRBJ1-2; D is uncertain. The V and J ends lost 4 bases and 4 bases respectively, with 10 bases between them. This CDR3 has 13 residues. Looked up from germline, CDR1 is MGHRA and CDR2 is YSYEKL. As DNA, the CDR3 is TGCGCCAGCAGCCCGAGGGTAGGCTATGGCTACACCTTC. It encodes CASSPRVGYGYTF.

The chain uses TRBV12-5 and TRBJ2-7, with 11 positions matching TRBD2. The CDR3 contains 16 residues. Trimming removed 3 bases from V and 4 bases from J; junction bases left unmatched: 8. In germline, CDR1 is LGHNT, CDR2 FRNRAP. DNA for the CDR3: TGTGCTAGTGGTTTACTTTCTAGCGGGAGGAGGTACGAGCAGTACTTC. It codes for CASGLLSSGRRYEQYF.

The chain links TRBV18 to TRBJ2-7; D unresolved. Trimming pared 6 bases from V and 5 bases from J, leaving 5 bases between. CDR1 and CDR2 from the germline V gene are KGHSH and LQKENI. The CDR3 contains 10 residues. CDR3 protein: CASSSHEQYF. The CDR3 DNA follows: TGTGCCAGCTCTAGCCACGAGCAGTACTTC.

The chain joins TRBV4-1 to TRBJ2-1; 7 nucleotides line up with TRBD2. J lost 9 bases, V lost 1 base, and 9 bases had no gene match. CDR1 and CDR2 from the germline V gene are MGHRA and YSYEKL. The CDR3 sequence is 15 residues long. Written as DNA, the CDR3 is TGCGCCAGCAGCCAAGGGCTGGGGGGGATCGGTGAGCAGTTCTTC. This translates into CASSQGLGGIGEQFF.

V usage is TRBV6-6 and J usage is TRBJ2-2; D not resolved. Germline lookup yields CDR1 MNHNY and CDR2 SVGAGI (reference sequence). This CDR3 is built from 13 residues. Trimming removed 4 bases from V and 6 bases from J, with 9 bases in between. The CDR3 is CASSFLEPGELFF. The CDR3 nucleotides are TGTGCCAGCAGTTTTCTGGAGCCCGGGGAGCTGTTTTTT.

CDR3 sequence: CASSYQEGLAGGEQYF. CDR3 nucleotide sequence: TGTGCCAGCAGTTACCAGGAGGGACTAGCGGGAGGCGAGCAGTACTTC. The chain is built from TRBV6-5 and TRBJ2-7; TRBD2 aligns across 15 bases. V was pared by 2 bases and J by 6 bases, with 5 bases of the junction left unmatched. Germline CDR1 is MNHEY and CDR2 is SVGAGI. The CDR3 is 16 residues long.

The rearrangement joins TRBV6-1 to TRBJ2-2, with TRBD2 matching 7 bases. V gave up 7 bases and J gave up 4 bases; unmatched junction bases: 6. The germline CDR1 and CDR2 sequences are MNHNS and SASEGT. This CDR3 contains 14 residues. Here the CDR3 DNA reads TGTGCCAGCAAGCCGGGAGGAGTCACCGGGGAGCTGTTTTTT. Translated, it gives CASKPGGVTGELFF.

The chain uses TRBV6-1 and TRBJ1-2; unclear D gene. In germline, CDR1 is MNHNS, CDR2 SASEGT. Trimming left V 4 bases short and J 4 bases short, with 10 bases between. This CDR3 spans 13 amino acids. The CDR3 bases are TGTGCCAGCAGTGTCTGGGCGTCCTATGGCTACACCTTC. This translates into CASSVWASYGYTF.

The chain uses TRBV10-3 and TRBJ1-5; D gene unclear. Germline V gene sequence: CDR1 ENHRY, CDR2 SYGVKD. The CDR3 covers 15 residues. V lost 2 bases, J lost 0 bases, and 8 bases lay in between. In nucleotides, the CDR3 is TGTGCCATCAGTGAGCCGAGTAATAGCAATCAGCCCCAGCATTTT. Its translation is CAISEPSNSNQPQHF.

V is TRBV6-5 and J is TRBJ2-1; 10 bases are a match to TRBD1. V lost 6 bases, J lost 6 bases, and 8 bases stayed unmatched. Germline V CDR1 and CDR2: MNHEY, SVGAGI. This CDR3 spans 15 amino acids. In nucleotides, the CDR3 is TGTGCCAGCAGCCTAGACAGGGGGCTCGGCAATGAGCAGTTCTTC. Residues: CASSLDRGLGNEQFF.

The V and J genes are TRBV19 and TRBJ2-1, with 10 bases matching TRBD2. The CDR3 runs 18 residues. Germline CDR1 reads LNHDA; CDR2 reads SQIVND (reference sequence). The V segment lost 2 bases and the J segment 6 bases; nucleotides outside the gene matches: 13. CDR3 loop: CASSIRRRTSGMGNEQFF. The CDR3, as DNA: TGTGCCAGTAGTATAAGGAGACGAACTAGCGGGATGGGCAATGAGCAGTTCTTC.